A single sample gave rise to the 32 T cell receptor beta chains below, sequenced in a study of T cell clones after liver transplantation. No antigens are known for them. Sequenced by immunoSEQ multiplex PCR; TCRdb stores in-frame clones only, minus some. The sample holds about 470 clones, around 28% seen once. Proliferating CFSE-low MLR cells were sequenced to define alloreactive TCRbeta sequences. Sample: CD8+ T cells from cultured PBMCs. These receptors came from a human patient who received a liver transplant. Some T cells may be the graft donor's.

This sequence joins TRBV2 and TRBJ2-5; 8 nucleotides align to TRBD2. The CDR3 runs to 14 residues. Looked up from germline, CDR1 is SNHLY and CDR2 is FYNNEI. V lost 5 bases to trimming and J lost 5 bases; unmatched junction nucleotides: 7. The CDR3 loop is CASSKIAGSETQYF. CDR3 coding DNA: TGTGCCAGCAGTAAGATAGCGGGGTCCGAGACCCAGTACTTC.

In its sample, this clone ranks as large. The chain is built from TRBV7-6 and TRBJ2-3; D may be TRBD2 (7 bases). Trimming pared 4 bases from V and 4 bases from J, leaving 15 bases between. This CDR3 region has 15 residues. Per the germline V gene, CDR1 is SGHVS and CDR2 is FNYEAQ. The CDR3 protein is CASSSRGGAADTQYF. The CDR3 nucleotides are TGTGCCAGCAGCTCACGAGGGGGGGCCGCAGATACGCAGTATTTT.

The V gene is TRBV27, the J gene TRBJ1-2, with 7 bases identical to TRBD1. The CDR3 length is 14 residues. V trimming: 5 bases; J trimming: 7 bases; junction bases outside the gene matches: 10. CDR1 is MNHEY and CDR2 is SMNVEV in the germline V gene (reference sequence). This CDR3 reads CASSPDRDWTGYTF. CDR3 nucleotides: TGTGCCAGCAGTCCCGACAGGGATTGGACTGGCTACACCTTC.

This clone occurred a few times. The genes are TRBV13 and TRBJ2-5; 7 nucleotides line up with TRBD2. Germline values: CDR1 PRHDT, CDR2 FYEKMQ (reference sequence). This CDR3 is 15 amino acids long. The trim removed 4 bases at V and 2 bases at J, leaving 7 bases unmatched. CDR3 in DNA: TGTGCCAGCAGCTCCCGTTTGGGGGGGCAAGAGACCCAGTACTTC. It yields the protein CASSSRLGGQETQYF.

The CDR3 bases are TGTGCCAGCAGCTTAGGGGGGGGCAGGGGAACTGAAGCTTTCTTT. Protein: CASSLGGGRGTEAFF. The J gene is TRBJ1-1, the V gene TRBV7-9; perhaps TRBD1 as D (6 bases). Trimming removed 1 base at V and 5 bases at J, with 14 bases between. Looked up from germline, CDR1 is SEHNR and CDR2 is FQNEAQ (reference sequence). This CDR3 spans 15 amino acids.

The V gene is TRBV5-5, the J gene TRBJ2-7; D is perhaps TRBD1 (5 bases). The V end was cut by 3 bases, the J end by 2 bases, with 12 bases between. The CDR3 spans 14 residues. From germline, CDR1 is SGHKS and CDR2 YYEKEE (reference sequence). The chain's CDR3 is CASSSTGHPYEQYF. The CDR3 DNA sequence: TGTGCCAGCAGCTCTACTGGACACCCCTACGAGCAGTACTTC.

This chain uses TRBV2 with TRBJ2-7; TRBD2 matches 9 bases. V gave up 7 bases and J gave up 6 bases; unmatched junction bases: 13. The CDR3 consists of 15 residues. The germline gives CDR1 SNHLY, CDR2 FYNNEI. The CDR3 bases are TGTGCCAGCACCCCCAGGGGCGGGGGGGCGATCGAGCAGTACTTC. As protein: CASTPRGGGAIEQYF.

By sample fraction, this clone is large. As DNA, the CDR3 is TGTGCCAGCAGCCAAGAGTCGACAGGGGCCCAATTCTATGGCTACACCTTC. It yields the protein CASSQESTGAQFYGYTF. This sequence joins TRBV4-2 and TRBJ1-2, with 8 positions matching TRBD1. J lost 4 bases, V lost 0 bases, and 10 bases had no gene match. Germline V gene lookup returns CDR1 LGHNA and CDR2 YNFKEQ. This CDR3 contains 17 residues.

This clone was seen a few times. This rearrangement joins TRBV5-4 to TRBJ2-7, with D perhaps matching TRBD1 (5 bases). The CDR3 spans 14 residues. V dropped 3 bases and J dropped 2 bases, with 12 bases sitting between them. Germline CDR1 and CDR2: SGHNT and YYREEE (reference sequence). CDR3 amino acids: CASSSTGHPYEQYF. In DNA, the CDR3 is TGTGCCAGCAGCTCTACTGGACACCCCTACGAGCAGTACTTC.

DNA for the CDR3: TGTGCCAGCAGTGAACCGCCAGGGACTAGACTTGAGACCCAGTACTTC. Its translation: CASSEPPGTRLETQYF. The gene calls are TRBV6-1 and TRBJ2-5, with 8 bases that match TRBD2. Germline V CDR1 and CDR2: MNHNS, SASEGT. Trimming at V came to 2 bases and at J to 5 bases, leaving 10 bases not matched to a gene. The CDR3 sequence is 16 residues long.

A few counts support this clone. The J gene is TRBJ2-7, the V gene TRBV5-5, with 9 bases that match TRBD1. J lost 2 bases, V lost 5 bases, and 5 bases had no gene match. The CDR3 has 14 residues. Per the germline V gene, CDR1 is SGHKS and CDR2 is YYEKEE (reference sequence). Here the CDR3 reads CASSTGTGTYEQYF. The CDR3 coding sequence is TGTGCCAGCAGTACCGGGACAGGGACCTACGAGCAGTACTTC. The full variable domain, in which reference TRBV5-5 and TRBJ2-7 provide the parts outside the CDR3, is DAGVTQSPTHLIKTRGQQVTLRCSPISGHKSVSWYQQVLGQGPQFIFQYYEKEERGRGNFPDRFSARQFPNYSSELNVNALLLGDSALYLCASSTGTGTYEQYFGPGTRLTVT.

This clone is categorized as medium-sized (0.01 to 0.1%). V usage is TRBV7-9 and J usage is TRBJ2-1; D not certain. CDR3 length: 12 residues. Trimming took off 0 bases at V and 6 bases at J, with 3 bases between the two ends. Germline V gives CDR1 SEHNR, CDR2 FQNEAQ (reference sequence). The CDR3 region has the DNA TGTGCCAGCAGCTTAGCTCGCAATGAGCAGTTCTTC. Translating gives CASSLARNEQFF.

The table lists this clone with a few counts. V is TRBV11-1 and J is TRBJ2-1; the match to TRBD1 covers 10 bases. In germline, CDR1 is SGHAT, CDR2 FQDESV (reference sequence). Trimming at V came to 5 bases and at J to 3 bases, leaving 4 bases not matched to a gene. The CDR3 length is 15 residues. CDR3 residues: CASSRGTGDYNEQFF. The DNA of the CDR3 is TGTGCCAGCAGCCGCGGGACAGGGGACTACAATGAGCAGTTCTTC.

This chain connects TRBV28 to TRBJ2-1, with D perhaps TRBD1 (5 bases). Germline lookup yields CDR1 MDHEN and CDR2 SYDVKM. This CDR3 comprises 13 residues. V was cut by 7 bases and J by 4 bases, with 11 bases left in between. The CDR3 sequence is CASKDDSYNEQFF. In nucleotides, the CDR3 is TGTGCCAGCAAAGATGACAGTTACAATGAGCAGTTCTTC.

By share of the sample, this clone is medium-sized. The DNA of the CDR3 is TGTGCCAGCAGCCCTTTCTCAGGGGCTAACACTGAAGCTTTCTTT. Its translation: CASSPFSGANTEAFF. The rearrangement joins TRBV9 to TRBJ1-1; TRBD1 is a possible D gene (6 bases). This CDR3 is built from 15 residues. V gave up 4 bases and J gave up 2 bases, with 15 bases separating them. From germline, CDR1 is SGDLS and CDR2 YYNGEE. The full variable domain, with the rest looked up from reference TRBV9 and TRBJ1-1, is DSGVTQTPKHLITATGQRVTLRCSPRSGDLSVYWYQQSLDQGLQFLIQYYNGEERAKGNILERFSAQQFPDLHSELNLSSLELGDSALYFCASSPFSGANTEAFFGQGTRLTVV.

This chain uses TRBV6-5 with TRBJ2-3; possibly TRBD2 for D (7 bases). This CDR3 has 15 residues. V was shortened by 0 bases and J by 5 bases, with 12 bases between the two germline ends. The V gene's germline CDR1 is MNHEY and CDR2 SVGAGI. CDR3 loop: CASSYSGGVGDTQYF. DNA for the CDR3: TGTGCCAGCAGTTACTCAGGGGGGGTTGGAGATACGCAGTATTTT.

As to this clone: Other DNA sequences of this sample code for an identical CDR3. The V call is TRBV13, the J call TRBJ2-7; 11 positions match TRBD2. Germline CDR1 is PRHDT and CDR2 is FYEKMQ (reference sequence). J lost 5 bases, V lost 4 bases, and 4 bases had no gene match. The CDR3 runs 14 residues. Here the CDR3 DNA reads TGTGCCAGCAGCTCGGGACTAGCGGTCAACGAGCAGTACTTC. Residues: CASSSGLAVNEQYF.

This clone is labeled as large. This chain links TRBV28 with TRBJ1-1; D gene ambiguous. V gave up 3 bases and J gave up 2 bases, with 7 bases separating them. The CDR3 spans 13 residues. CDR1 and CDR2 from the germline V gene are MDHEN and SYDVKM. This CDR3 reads CASSFLPNTEAFF. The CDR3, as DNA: TGTGCCAGCAGTTTCCTCCCTAACACTGAAGCTTTCTTT.

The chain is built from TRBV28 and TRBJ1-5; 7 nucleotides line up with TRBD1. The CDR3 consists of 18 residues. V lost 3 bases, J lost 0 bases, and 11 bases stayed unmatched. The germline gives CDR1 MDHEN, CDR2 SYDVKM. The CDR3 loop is CASSLVQGPWTSNQPQHF. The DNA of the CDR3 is TGTGCCAGCAGTTTGGTACAGGGGCCTTGGACTAGCAATCAGCCCCAGCATTTT.

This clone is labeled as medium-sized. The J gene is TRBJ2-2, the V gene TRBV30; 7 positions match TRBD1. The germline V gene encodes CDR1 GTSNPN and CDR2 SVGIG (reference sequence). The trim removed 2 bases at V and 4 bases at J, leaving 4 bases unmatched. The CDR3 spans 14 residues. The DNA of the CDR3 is TGTGCCTGGAGTATAGGGGGCGGCACCGGGGAGCTGTTTTTT. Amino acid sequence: CAWSIGGGTGELFF.

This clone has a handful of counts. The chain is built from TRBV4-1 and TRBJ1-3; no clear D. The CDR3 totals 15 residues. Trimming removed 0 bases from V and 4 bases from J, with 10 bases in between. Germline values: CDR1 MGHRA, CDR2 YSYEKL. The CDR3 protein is CASSQDRREGNTIYF. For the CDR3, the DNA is TGCGCCAGCAGCCAAGATCGACGGGAAGGAAACACCATATATTTT.

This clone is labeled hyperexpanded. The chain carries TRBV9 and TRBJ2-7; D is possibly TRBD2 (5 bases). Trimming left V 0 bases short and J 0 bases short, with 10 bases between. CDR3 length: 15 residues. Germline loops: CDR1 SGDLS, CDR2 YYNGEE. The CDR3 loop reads CASSVEGLSSYEQYF. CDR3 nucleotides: TGTGCCAGCAGCGTAGAAGGACTGAGCTCCTACGAGCAGTACTTC.

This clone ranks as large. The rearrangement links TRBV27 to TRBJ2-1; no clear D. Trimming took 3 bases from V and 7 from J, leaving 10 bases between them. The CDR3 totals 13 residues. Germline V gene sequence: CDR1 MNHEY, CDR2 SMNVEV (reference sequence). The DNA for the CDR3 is TGTGCCAGCAGTTTTAATAGCTGGAATGAGCAGTTCTTC. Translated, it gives CASSFNSWNEQFF.

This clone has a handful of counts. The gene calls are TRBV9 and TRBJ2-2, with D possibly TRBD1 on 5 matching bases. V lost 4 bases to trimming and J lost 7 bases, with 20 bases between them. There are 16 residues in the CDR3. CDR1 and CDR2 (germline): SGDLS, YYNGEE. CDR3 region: CASSPGLTEYNGELFF. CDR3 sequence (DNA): TGTGCCAGCAGCCCTGGCTTGACAGAGTACAACGGGGAGCTGTTTTTT.

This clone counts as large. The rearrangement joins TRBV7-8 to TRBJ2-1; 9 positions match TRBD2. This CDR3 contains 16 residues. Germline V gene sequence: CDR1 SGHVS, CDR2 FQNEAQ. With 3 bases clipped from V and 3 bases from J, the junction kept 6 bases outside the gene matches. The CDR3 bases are TGTGCCAGCAGCTTTCCCGGGACTAGCCTCTACAATGAGCAGTTCTTC. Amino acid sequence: CASSFPGTSLYNEQFF.

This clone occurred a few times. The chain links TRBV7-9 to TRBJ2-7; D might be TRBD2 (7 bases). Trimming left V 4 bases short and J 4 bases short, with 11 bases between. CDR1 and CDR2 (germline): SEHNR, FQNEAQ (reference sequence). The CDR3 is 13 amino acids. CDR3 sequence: CASSWGGGYEQYF. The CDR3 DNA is TGTGCCAGCAGCTGGGGGGGCGGGTACGAGCAGTACTTC.

CDR3 sequence (DNA): TGTGCCACCCGAATCGGGGGGGCGGACGAGCAGTACTTC. This translates into CATRIGGADEQYF. This chain links TRBV5-5 with TRBJ2-7, with 8 bases identical to TRBD2. The CDR3 is 13 amino acids. Germline trimming cut 9 bases from V and 5 bases from J; bases unmatched to any gene: 10. CDR1 and CDR2 (germline): SGHKS, YYEKEE (reference sequence). Looking up the rest from reference TRBV5-5 and TRBJ2-7 gives the full variable domain: DAGVTQSPTHLIKTRGQQVTLRCSPISGHKSVSWYQQVLGQGPQFIFQYYEKEERGRGNFPDRFSARQFPNYSSELNVNALLLGDSALYLCATRIGGADEQYFGPGTRLTVT.

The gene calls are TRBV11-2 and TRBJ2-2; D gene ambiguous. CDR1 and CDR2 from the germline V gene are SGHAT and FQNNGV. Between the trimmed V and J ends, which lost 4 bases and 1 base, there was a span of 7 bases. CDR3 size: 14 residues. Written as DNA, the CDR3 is TGTGCCAGCAGCTCCCAGTTGAACACCGGGGAGCTGTTTTTT. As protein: CASSSQLNTGELFF.

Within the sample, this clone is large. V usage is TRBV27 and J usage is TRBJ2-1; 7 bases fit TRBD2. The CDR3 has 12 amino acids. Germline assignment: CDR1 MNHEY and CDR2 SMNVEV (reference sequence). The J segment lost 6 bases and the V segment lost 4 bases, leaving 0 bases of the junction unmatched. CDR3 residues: CASSWGGNEQFF. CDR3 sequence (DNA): TGTGCCAGCAGTTGGGGGGGCAATGAGCAGTTCTTC.

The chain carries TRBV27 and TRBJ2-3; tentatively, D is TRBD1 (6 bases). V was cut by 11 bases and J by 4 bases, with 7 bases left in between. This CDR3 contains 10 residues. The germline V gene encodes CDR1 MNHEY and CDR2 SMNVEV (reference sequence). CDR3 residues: CAGGPDTQYF. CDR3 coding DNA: TGTGCCGGGGGCCCAGATACGCAGTATTTT.

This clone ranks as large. CDR3 sequence: CASSPSGQNEAFF. The CDR3, as DNA: TGTGCCAGCAGTCCCTCGGGACAGAATGAAGCTTTCTTT. The genes are TRBV27 and TRBJ1-1; 7 bases map to TRBD1. Trimming removed 5 bases from V and 7 bases from J; junction bases left unmatched: 7. CDR1 is MNHEY and CDR2 is SMNVEV in the germline V gene (reference sequence). This CDR3 spans 13 amino acids.

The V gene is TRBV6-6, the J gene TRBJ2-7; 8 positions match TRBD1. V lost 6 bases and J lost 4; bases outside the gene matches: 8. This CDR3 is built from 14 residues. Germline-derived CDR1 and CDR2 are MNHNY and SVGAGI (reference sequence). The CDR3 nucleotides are TGTGCCAGCAGCTCCCGGACAGGGATTTACGAGCAGTACTTC. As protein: CASSSRTGIYEQYF.